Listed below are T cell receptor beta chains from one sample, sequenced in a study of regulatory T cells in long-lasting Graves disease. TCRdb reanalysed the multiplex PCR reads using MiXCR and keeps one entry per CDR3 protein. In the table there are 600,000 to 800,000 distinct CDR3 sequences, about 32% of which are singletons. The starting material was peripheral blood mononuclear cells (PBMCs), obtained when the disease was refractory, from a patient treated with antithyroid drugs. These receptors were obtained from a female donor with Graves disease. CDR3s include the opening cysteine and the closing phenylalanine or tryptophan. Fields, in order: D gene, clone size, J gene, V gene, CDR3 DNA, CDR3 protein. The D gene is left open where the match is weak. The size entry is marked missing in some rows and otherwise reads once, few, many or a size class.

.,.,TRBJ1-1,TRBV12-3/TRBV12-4,TGTGCCACCGACACAGGGTTTCCCACTGAAGCTTTCTTT,CATDTGFPTEAFF
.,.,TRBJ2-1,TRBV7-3,TGTGCCAGCAGCTTAAGACAGTACAATGAGCAGTTCTTC,CASSLRQYNEQFF
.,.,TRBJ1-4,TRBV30,TGTGCCTGGAGCGACCTTTTGGAAAAACTGTTTTTT,CAWSDLLEKLFF
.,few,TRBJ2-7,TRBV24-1,TGTGCCACCAGTGAGTCGCAGGGGTCCGAGCAGTACTTC,CATSESQGSEQYF
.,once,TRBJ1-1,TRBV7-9,TGTGCCAGCAGCTTAGGACTCGAGAGACTAAACCCTATGAACACTGAAGCTTTCTTT,CASSLGLERLNPMNTEAFF
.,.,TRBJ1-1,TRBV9,TGTGCCAGCAGCGCAACAGGGATTGGGAACACTGAAGCTTTCTTT,CASSATGIGNTEAFF
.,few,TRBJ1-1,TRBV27,TGTGCCAGCAGTTTATGGCCCCTAGGTAGGGACACTGAAGCTTTCTTT,CASSLWPLGRDTEAFF
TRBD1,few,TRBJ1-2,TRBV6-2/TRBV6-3,TGTGCCAGCAGTTCCGTGGGACAGGGCGGCTATGGCTACACCTTC,CASSSVGQGGYGYTF
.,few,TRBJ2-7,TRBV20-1,TGCAGTGCTCACCAGGGGCAGATCAGCTCCTACGAGCAGTACTTC,CSAHQGQISSYEQYF
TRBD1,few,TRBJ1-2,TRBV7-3,TGTGCCAGCAGCTTGAACAGGGGGCTTGGCTACACCTTC,CASSLNRGLGYTF
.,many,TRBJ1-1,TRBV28,TGTGCCAGCAGTAAGGGGGGGAGGACTGAAGCTTTCTTT,CASSKGGRTEAFF
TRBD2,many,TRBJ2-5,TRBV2,TGTGCCAGCAGTGAGGAACTAGCGGGAGGGGGGCAGACCCAGTACTTC,CASSEELAGGGQTQYF
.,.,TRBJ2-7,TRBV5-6,TGTGCCAGCAGCGGGGGCCGTCGGAGCTCCTACGAGCAGTACTTC,CASSGGRRSSYEQYF
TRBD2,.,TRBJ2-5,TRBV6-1,TGTGCCAGCAGAACCGGGACTAGCGGGAGGGACTTCATAGAGACCCAGTACTTC,CASRTGTSGRDFIETQYF
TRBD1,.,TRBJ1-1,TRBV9,TGTGCCAGCAGCGCCACCTTCCCCAGGACAGGTCCTAGATTCTTT,CASSATFPRTGPRFF
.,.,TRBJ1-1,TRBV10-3,TGTGCCATCAGTGAGTCGAATTTTGGGCCCACTGAAGCTTTCTTT,CAISESNFGPTEAFF
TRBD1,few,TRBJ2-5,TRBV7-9,TGTGCCAGCAGCTTAGGCACCGCAGGGGGAGAGGAGACCCAGTACTTC,CASSLGTAGGEETQYF
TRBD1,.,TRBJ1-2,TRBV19,TGTGCCAGTAGTATCGGGACAGGGGGCCATAACTATGGCTACACCTTC,CASSIGTGGHNYGYTF
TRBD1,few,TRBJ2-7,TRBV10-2,TGCGCCAGCAGGGAAACCGGGACAGGGTCCTACGAGCAGTACTTC,CASRETGTGSYEQYF
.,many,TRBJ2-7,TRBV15,TGTGCCACCAGCAGAGATCGGGGTACGAACTACGAGCAGTACTTC,CATSRDRGTNYEQYF
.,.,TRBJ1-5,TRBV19,TGTGCCAGTAATTATGGTAGGGGATACAATCAGCCCCAGCATTTT,CASNYGRGYNQPQHF
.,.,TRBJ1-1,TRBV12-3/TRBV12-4,TGTGCCAGCAGTCAGGCGGCGTACACTGAAGCTTTCTTT,CASSQAAYTEAFF
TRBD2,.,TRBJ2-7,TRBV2,TGTGCCAGCAGCGCCACTAGCGGGAGGTTGAACGAGCAGTACTTC,CASSATSGRLNEQYF
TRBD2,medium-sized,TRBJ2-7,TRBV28,TGTGCCAGCAGTTTCGGGACTAGCGCGGCCCACGAGCAGTACTTC,CASSFGTSAAHEQYF
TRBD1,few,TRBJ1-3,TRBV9,TGTGCCAGCAGCTTCGGACAGGGGAGTGGAAACACCATATATTTT,CASSFGQGSGNTIYF
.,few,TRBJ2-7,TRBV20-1,TGCAGTGCTAATGAGGAGCTCGAGAGGGAGCAGTACTTC,CSANEELEREQYF
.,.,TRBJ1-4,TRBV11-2,TGTGCCAGCAGCCAGATGGGAGGTGAAAAACTGTTTTTT,CASSQMGGEKLFF
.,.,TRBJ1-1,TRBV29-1,TGCAGCGTTGGGGCTTCACAGGGCTTTGAGACTGAAGCTTTCTTT,CSVGASQGFETEAFF
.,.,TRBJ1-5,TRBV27,TGTGCCAGCAGTTTATCTCCCGTCGGTCCCCAGCATTTT,CASSLSPVGPQHF
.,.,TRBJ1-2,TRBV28,TGTGCCAGCAGTTTGGGTGCAGGGGCTATTTCCTATGGCTACACCTTC,CASSLGAGAISYGYTF
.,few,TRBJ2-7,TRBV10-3,TGTGCCACATTGGGGGGGGGCCGCCCCTCCTACGAGCAGTACTTC,CATLGGGRPSYEQYF
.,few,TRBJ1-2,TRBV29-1,TGCAGCGTTGAAGATGTGCGGCTGGCTGATGGCTACACCTTC,CSVEDVRLADGYTF
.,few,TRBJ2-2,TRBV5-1,TGCGCCAGCACCCTTTACGGCGACACCGGGGAGCTGTTTTTT,CASTLYGDTGELFF
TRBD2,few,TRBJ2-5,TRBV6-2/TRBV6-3,TGTGCCAGCAGTTCAGCGGGAGATGTGGAGACCCAGTACTTC,CASSSAGDVETQYF
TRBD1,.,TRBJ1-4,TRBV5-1,TGCGCCAGCAGCGGGGGGACAGACGAAAAACTGTTTTTT,CASSGGTDEKLFF
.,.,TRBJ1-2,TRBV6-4,TGTGCCAGCAGTGACTCTCGGTTCTATGGCTACACCTTC,CASSDSRFYGYTF
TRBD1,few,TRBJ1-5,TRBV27,TGTGCCAGCAGTAACTACATTCCCCTTGGACAGGGACGGGGCAATCAGCCCCAGCATTTT,CASSNYIPLGQGRGNQPQHF